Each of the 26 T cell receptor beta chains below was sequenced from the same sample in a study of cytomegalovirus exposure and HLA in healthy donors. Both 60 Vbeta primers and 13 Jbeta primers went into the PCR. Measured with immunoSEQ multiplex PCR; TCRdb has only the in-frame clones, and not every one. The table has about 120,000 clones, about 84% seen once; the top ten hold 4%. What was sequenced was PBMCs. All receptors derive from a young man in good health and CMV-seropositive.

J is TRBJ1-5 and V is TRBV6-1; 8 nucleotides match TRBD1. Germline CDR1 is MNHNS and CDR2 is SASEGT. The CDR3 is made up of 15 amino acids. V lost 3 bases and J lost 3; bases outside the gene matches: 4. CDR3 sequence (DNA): TGTGCCAGCAGTGAGAACAGGGGGAACAATCAGCCCCAGCATTTT. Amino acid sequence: CASSENRGNNQPQHF.

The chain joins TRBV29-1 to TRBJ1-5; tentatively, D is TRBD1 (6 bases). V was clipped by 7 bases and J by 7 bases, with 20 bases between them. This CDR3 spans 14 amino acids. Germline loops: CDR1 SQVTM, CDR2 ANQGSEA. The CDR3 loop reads CSAIIGGLGQPQHF. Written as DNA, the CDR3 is TGCAGCGCAATTATAGGGGGATTGGGGCAGCCCCAGCATTTT.

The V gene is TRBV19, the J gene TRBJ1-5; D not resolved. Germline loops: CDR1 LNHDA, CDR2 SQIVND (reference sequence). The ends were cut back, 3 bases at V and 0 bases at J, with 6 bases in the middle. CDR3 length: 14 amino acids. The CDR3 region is CASSILGSNQPQHF. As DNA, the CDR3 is TGTGCCAGTAGTATCCTCGGTAGCAATCAGCCCCAGCATTTT.

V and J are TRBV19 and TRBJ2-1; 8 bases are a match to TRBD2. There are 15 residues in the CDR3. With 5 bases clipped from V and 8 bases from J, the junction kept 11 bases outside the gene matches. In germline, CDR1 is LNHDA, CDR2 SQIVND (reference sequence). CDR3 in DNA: TGTGCCAGTAGTCTGGTAGCGGGACCATCCTATGAGCAGTTCTTC. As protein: CASSLVAGPSYEQFF.

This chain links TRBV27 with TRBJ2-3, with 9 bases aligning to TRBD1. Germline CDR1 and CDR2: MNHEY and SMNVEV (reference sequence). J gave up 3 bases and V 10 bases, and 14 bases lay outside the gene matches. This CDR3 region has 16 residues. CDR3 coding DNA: TGTGCCACCGGAAGGGACAGGGCACCTCAGACAGATACGCAGTATTTT. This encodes CATGRDRAPQTDTQYF.

The CDR3 bases are TGCGCCAGCAGCCAAGACCCCTCGAGCTCCTATAATTCACCCCTCCACTTT. It codes for CASSQDPSSSYNSPLHF. The chain couples TRBV4-1 to TRBJ1-6; D is ambiguous. Germline loops: CDR1 MGHRA, CDR2 YSYEKL. The CDR3 consists of 17 residues. Deletions cut 0 bases from V and 0 bases from J, with 9 bases between.

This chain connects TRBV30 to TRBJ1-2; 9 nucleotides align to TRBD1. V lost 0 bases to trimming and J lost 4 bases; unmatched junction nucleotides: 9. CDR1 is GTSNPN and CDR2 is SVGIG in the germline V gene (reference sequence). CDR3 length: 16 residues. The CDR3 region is CAWSVGTGRVSYGYTF. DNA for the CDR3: TGTGCCTGGAGTGTGGGGACAGGGCGGGTGAGCTATGGCTACACCTTC.

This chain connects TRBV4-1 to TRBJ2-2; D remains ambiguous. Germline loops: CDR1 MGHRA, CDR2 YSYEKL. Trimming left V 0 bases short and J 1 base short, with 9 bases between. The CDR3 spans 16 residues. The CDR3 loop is CASSQDPLKNTGELFF. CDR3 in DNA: TGCGCCAGCAGCCAAGATCCGTTAAAGAACACCGGGGAGCTGTTTTTT.

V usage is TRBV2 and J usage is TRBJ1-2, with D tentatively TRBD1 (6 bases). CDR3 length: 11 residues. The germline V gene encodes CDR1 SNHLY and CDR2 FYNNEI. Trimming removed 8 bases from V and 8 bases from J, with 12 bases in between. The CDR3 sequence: CASAGDGGYTF. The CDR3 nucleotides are TGTGCCAGCGCAGGGGACGGGGGCTACACCTTC. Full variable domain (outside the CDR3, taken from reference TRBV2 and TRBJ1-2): EPEVTQTPSHQVTQMGQEVILRCVPISNHLYFYWYRQILGQKVEFLVSFYNNEISEKSEIFDDQFSVERPDGSNFTLKIRSTKLEDSAMYFCASAGDGGYTFGSGTRLTVV.

CDR3 in DNA: TGTGCCAGCAGACCTACTACTAGCGGGAGTCAGACCCAGTACTTC. The encoded protein is CASRPTTSGSQTQYF. The chain has TRBV2 and TRBJ2-5, with 11 nucleotides matching TRBD2. CDR3 length equals 15 residues. With V trimmed by 6 bases and J by 6 bases, 9 bases remained unmatched. Germline V gene data show CDR1 as SNHLY and CDR2 as FYNNEI.

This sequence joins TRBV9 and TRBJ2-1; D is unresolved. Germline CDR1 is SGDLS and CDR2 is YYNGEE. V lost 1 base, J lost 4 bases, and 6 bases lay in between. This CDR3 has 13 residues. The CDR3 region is CASSVSEYNEQFF. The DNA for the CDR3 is TGTGCCAGCAGCGTATCCGAGTACAATGAGCAGTTCTTC.

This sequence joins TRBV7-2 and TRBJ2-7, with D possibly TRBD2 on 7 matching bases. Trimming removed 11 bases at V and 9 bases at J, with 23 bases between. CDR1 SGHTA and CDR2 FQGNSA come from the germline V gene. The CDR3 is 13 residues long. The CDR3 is CAVGAGGPTGQYF. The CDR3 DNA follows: TGTGCCGTTGGAGCCGGGGGGCCGACTGGGCAGTACTTC.

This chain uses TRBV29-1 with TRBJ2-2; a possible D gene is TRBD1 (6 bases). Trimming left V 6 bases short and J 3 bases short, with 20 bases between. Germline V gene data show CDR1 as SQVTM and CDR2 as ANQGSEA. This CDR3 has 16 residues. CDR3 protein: CSVQLTGRVDTGELFF. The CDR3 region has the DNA TGCAGCGTCCAGCTGACAGGAAGGGTCGACACCGGGGAGCTGTTTTTT.

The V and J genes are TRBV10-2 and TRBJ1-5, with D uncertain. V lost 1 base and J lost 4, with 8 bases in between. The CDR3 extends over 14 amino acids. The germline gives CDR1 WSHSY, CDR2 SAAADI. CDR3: CASSEYFVNQPQHF. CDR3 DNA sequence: TGCGCCAGCAGTGAGTACTTCGTGAATCAGCCCCAGCATTTT.

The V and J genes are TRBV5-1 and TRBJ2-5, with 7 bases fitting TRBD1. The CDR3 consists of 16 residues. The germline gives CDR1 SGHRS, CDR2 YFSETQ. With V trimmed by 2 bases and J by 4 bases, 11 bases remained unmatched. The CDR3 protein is CASSFGSDRERETQYF. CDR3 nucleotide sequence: TGCGCCAGCAGCTTCGGGTCCGACAGGGAGCGAGAGACCCAGTACTTC.

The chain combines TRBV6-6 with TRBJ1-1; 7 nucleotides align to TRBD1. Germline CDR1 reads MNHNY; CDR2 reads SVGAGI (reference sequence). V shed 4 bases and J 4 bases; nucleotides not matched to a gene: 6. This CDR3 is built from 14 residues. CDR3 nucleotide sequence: TGTGCCAGCAGTTTCTCACAGGGGACCACTGAAGCTTTCTTT. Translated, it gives CASSFSQGTTEAFF.

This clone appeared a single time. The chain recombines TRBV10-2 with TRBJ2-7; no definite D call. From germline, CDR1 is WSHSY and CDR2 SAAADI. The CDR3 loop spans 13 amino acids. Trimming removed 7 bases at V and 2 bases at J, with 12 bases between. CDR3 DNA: TGCGCCAGCATGAAGAGCGATGCCTACGAGCAGTACTTC. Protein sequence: CASMKSDAYEQYF.

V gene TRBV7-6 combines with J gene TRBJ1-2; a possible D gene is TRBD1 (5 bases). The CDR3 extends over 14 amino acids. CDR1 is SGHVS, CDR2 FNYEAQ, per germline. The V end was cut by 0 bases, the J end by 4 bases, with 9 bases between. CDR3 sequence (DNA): TGTGCCAGCAGCTTAGCGCTCGGGGGCTATGGCTACACCTTC. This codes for CASSLALGGYGYTF.

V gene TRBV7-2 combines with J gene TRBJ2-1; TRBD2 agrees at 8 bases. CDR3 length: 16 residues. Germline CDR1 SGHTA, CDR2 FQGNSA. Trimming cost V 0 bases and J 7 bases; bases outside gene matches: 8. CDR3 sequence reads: CASSLALDGGGNEQFF. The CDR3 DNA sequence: TGTGCCAGCAGCTTAGCGTTGGACGGGGGGGGGAATGAGCAGTTCTTC.

CDR3 protein: CASSLYRGLNTEAFF. The CDR3 bases are TGTGCCAGCAGTTTGTACAGGGGCCTAAACACTGAAGCTTTCTTT. The V call is TRBV27, the J call TRBJ1-1, with 7 bases that match TRBD1. CDR3 length equals 15 residues. V was pared by 3 bases and J by 2 bases, with 6 bases of the junction left unmatched. Germline CDR1 is MNHEY and CDR2 is SMNVEV (reference sequence).

The CDR3 spells CASSFGGRYPYEQYF. As DNA, the CDR3 is TGCGCCAGCAGCTTCGGCGGGAGGTACCCCTACGAGCAGTACTTC. The chain combines TRBV5-1 with TRBJ2-5; 8 bases match TRBD2. The J call may be faulty, since TRBJ2-7 better matches the DNA end. Germline-derived CDR1 and CDR2 are SGHRS and YFSETQ. The CDR3 totals 15 residues.

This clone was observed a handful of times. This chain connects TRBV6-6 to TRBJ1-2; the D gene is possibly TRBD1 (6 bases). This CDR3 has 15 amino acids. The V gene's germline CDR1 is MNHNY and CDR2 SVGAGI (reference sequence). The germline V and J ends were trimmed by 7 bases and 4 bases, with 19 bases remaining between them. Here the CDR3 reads CASTRVERTAYGYTF. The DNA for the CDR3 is TGTGCCAGCACCCGCGTGGAAAGGACAGCCTATGGCTACACCTTC.

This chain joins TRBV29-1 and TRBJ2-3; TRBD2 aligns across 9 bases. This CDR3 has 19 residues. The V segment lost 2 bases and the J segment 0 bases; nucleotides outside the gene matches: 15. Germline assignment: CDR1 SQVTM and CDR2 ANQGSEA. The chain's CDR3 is CSVESRGGPLLFSTDTQYF. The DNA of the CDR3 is TGCAGCGTTGAATCGCGGGGGGGACCCCTTCTATTCAGCACAGATACGCAGTATTTT.

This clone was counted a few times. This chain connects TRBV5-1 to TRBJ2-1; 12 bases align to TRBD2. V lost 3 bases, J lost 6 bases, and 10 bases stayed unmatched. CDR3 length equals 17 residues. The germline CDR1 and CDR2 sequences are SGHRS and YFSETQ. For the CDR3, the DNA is TGCGCCAGCAGCTCTGGACTAGCGGGACCTCCGGGCAATGAGCAGTTCTTC. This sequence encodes CASSSGLAGPPGNEQFF.

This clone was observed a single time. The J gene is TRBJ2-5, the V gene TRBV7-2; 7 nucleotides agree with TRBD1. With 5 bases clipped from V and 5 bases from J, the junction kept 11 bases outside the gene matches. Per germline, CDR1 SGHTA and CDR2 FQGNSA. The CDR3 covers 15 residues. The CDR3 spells CASSPGQASWETQYF. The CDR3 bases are TGTGCCAGCAGCCCCGGACAGGCGTCTTGGGAGACCCAGTACTTC.

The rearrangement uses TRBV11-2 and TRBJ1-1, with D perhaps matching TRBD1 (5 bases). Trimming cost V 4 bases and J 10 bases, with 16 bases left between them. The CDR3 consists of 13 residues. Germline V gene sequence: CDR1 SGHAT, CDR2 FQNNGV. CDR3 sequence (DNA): TGTGCCAGCAGCTCGACAGCGAGGTTGGGAGCTTTCTTT. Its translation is CASSSTARLGAFF.